This TCR beta chain is drawn from a study of cytomegalovirus exposure and HLA in healthy donors. Study background: Among around 400 genotyped donors, around 81% fell in the Caucasian-associated ancestry cluster.

This CDR3 region has 15 residues. V shed 2 bases and J 6 bases; nucleotides not matched to a gene: 5. Germline CDR1 and CDR2: LNHDA and SQIVND (reference sequence). 13 Jbeta primers and 60 Vbeta primers were used for the PCR. The table came from immunoSEQ multiplex PCR; TCRdb's copy has only in-frame clones and leaves some out. The sample lists about 120,000 clones, approximately 80% seen once, with 2.7% in the top ten. This clone has more than one count but fewer than ten. The genes are TRBV19 and TRBJ1-4; 8 bases are a match to TRBD1. This sequence was found in a woman in her thirties or forties in good health and CMV-seropositive. Sample: PBMCs. Here the CDR3 DNA reads TGTGCCAGTAGTATATCCGGGACAGGCGATGAAAAACTGTTTTTT. Its protein product is CASSISGTGDEKLFF.